The entry below gives a single T cell receptor beta chain sequence along with its context. This sample stems from a study of blood T cell repertoires in COVID-19. Study-level background: COVID-19 samples from acute and convalescent phases originated in the United States, Italy and Spain. T cells, B-cell-depleted T cells, or PBMCs provided the cDNA or gDNA that served as material.

The study assigned cohorts using participant-reported clinical history. All exposed participants met a person with COVID-19 within 2 weeks before entering the study. The method was immunoSEQ multiplex PCR; TCRdb's version includes in-frame clones alone and lacks a portion of them. This sample has about 140,000 clones, with approximately 80% found just once. Germline V CDR1 and CDR2: PRHDT, FYEKMQ (reference sequence). This CDR3 contains 13 residues. With V trimmed by 5 bases and J by 9 bases, 8 bases remained unmatched. The chain joins TRBV13 to TRBJ1-2, with 8 bases identical to TRBD1. The specimen was PBMCs or T cells enriched from blood (not recorded which). The TCR sequence derives from a woman in her late teens or twenties who had been exposed to COVID-19. CDR3 sequence (DNA): TGTGCCAGCAGCGTGGCAGGGGGCTTACGCTACACCTTC. Its translation is CASSVAGGLRYTF.